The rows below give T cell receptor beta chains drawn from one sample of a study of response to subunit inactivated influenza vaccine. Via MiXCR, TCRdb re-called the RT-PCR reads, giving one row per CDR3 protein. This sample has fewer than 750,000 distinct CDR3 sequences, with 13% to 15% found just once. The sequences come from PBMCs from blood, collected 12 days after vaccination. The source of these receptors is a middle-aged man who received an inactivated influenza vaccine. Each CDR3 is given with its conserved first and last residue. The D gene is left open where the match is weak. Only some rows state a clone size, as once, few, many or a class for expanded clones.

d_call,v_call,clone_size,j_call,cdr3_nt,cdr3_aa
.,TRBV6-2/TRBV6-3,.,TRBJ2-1,TGTGCCAGCAGTTGGCCCCAAGGTGCGCAGTTCTTC,CASSWPQGAQFF
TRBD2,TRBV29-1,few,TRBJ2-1,TGCAGCGTGCTAGTAACTAGCGGGGTAAACAATGAGCAGTTCTTC,CSVLVTSGVNNEQFF
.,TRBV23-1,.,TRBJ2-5,TGCGCCAGCAGTCAATCTCAGGTTTACCAAGAGACCCAGTACTTC,CASSQSQVYQETQYF
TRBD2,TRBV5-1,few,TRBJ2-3,TGCGCCAGCAGCGGCCGGGCCAGCGGGGGAGATACGCAGTATTTT,CASSGRASGGDTQYF
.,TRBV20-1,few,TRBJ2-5,TGCAGCACCCTGGGGGAGACCCAGTACTTC,CSTLGETQYF
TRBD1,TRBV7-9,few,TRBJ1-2,TGTGCCAGCAGCTCATCCGGACAGGGACCTCACTATGGCTACACCTTC,CASSSSGQGPHYGYTF
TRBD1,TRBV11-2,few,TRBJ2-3,TGTGCCAGCAGCTTATTTGTAGGGGACAGGGTTACGCAGTATTTT,CASSLFVGDRVTQYF
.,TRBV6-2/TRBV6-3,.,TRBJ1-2,TGTGCCAGCAGTTACTCGGCAGTCAATGGCTACACCTTC,CASSYSAVNGYTF
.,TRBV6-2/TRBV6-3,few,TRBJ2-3,TGTGCCAGCAGTTACCAGACAGGTTCTCCCACAGATACGCAGTATTTT,CASSYQTGSPTDTQYF
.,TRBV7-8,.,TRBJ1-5,TGTGCCAGCAGCTTAGCGCTCCGGGGCGATCAGCCCCAGCATTTT,CASSLALRGDQPQHF
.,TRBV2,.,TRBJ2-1,TGTGCCAGCAGTGAGGGACTGTTCTACAATGAGCAGTTCTTC,CASSEGLFYNEQFF
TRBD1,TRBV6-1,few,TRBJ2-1,TGTGCCAGCACAAAGGACAGGGGGTGGGCTGAGCAGTTCTTC,CASTKDRGWAEQFF